These 28 T cell receptor beta chains originate from one sample sequenced in a study of T-cell reconstitution after alpha-beta-depleted transplantation in children. It was with unique molecular identifiers that the TCRbeta library was prepared. Using its own MiXCR run on the PCR reads, TCRdb lists one record per CDR3 protein. In the table there are about 980,000 distinct CDR3 sequences, roughly 29% of which are singletons. The input for sequencing was PBMCs, mostly from graft donor cells, taken 360 days after TCRalphabeta/CD19-depleted stem cell transplant. The receptors derive from a boy under three years old who had a stem cell transplant for SCID, so the T cells may come from the graft donor.

A few counts support this clonotype. This chain connects TRBV5-1 to TRBJ2-7, with D possibly TRBD2 on 6 matching bases. Germline V CDR1 and CDR2: SGHRS, YFSETQ. V lost 3 bases and J lost 0, with 7 bases in between. The CDR3 totals 13 residues. CDR3 loop: CASSWEASYEQYF. The CDR3 DNA is TGCGCCAGCAGCTGGGAGGCCTCCTACGAGCAGTACTTC. The whole variable domain, filled in from reference TRBV5-1 and TRBJ2-7, reads KAGVTQTPRYLIKTRGQQVTLSCSPISGHRSVSWYQQTPGQGLQFLFEYFSETQRNKGNFPGRFSGRQFSNSRSEMNVSTLELGDSALYLCASSWEASYEQYFGPGTRLTVT.

This clonotype was picked up a small number of times. The chain joins TRBV7-8 to TRBJ2-5, with D perhaps matching TRBD1 (8 bases). V lost 5 bases to trimming and J lost 5 bases, with 21 bases between them. Germline V lookup: CDR1 SGHVS, CDR2 FQNEAQ. CDR3 size: 16 residues. The CDR3 sequence: CASSLQGGGKSETQYF. The CDR3 nucleotides read TGTGCCAGCAGCCTACAGGGGGGGGGAAAGTCGGAGACCCAGTACTTC.

A few counts support this clonotype. The chain joins TRBV20-1 to TRBJ2-7; the match to TRBD2 covers 11 bases. From germline, CDR1 is DFQATT and CDR2 SNEGSKA (reference sequence). The CDR3 contains 13 residues. V dropped 3 bases and J dropped 6; count of bases not matched to a gene: 4. CDR3 bases: TGCAGTGCTAGCCCGGGACTAGCGGTCGAGCAGTACTTC. Amino acids: CSASPGLAVEQYF.

The chain joins TRBV2 to TRBJ1-5; 7 bases are shared with TRBD1. CDR1 and CDR2 (germline): SNHLY, FYNNEI. CDR3 size: 14 residues. V was pared by 11 bases and J by 1 base, with 8 bases of the junction left unmatched. The CDR3 sequence is CAGSQGDSNQPQHF. CDR3 sequence (DNA): TGTGCCGGCTCCCAGGGGGACAGCAATCAGCCCCAGCATTTT.

This clonotype was seen a few times. This chain uses TRBV28 with TRBJ2-7, with 7 bases aligning to TRBD2. V gave up 6 bases and J gave up 3 bases; unmatched junction bases: 14. This CDR3 comprises 16 residues. CDR1 and CDR2 (germline): MDHEN, SYDVKM. CDR3 sequence: CASSPRLETSRYEQYF. CDR3 bases: TGTGCCAGCAGCCCGCGGCTTGAGACTAGCCGCTACGAGCAGTACTTC.

This sequence joins TRBV5-5 and TRBJ2-4; 7 positions match TRBD1. CDR1 and CDR2 from the germline V gene are SGHKS and YYEKEE (reference sequence). The CDR3 totals 15 residues. V lost 8 bases, J lost 4 bases, and 12 bases stayed unmatched. CDR3: CASTMTGTEKNIQYF. The CDR3 DNA is TGTGCCAGTACCATGACCGGGACAGAGAAAAACATTCAGTACTTC.

The J gene is TRBJ2-7, the V gene TRBV20-1; D perhaps matches TRBD2 (6 bases). Per the germline V gene, CDR1 is DFQATT and CDR2 is SNEGSKA (reference sequence). V lost 4 bases, J lost 7 bases, and 14 bases lay in between. This CDR3 is built from 12 residues. The DNA of the CDR3 is TGCAGTGCTAAGACCACCGGGGGTGAGCAGTACTTC. It codes for CSAKTTGGEQYF.

This clonotype was counted a few times. The V gene is TRBV20-1, the J gene TRBJ2-1; D perhaps matches TRBD1 (5 bases). This CDR3 is 15 amino acids long. Germline V CDR1 and CDR2: DFQATT, SNEGSKA (reference sequence). With 0 bases removed from V and 3 bases from J, the gap between germline ends came to 12 bases. The CDR3 DNA reads as TGCAGTGCTAGAGAAGGGGCCTCAAGCTACAATGAGCAGTTCTTC. Protein product: CSAREGASSYNEQFF.

This clonotype was counted only a few times. The chain joins TRBV9 to TRBJ2-6; 10 bases are shared with TRBD2. CDR3 length equals 21 residues. Germline loops: CDR1 SGDLS, CDR2 YYNGEE. Germline trimming cut 1 base from V and 4 bases from J; bases unmatched to any gene: 17. Written as DNA, the CDR3 is TGTGCCAGCAGCGTACCCCTTGGACTAGCGGCATTCCCAGCCGGGGCCAACGTCCTGACTTTC. Residues: CASSVPLGLAAFPAGANVLTF.

The chain has TRBV27 and TRBJ2-7; 8 nucleotides line up with TRBD2. The germline V gene has CDR1 MNHEY and CDR2 SMNVEV (reference sequence). V gave up 4 bases and J gave up 1 base; unmatched junction bases: 12. CDR3 length: 17 amino acids. CDR3 amino acids: CASSSYPRGGGSYEQYF. The CDR3, as DNA: TGTGCCAGCAGTTCGTACCCGCGAGGCGGGGGGTCCTACGAGCAGTACTTC.

This clonotype appeared once. The rearrangement joins TRBV29-1 to TRBJ2-1; D gene unclear. The germline V gene has CDR1 SQVTM and CDR2 ANQGSEA. V was clipped by 3 bases and J by 0 bases, with 15 bases between them. CDR3 size: 16 residues. DNA for the CDR3: TGCAGCGTTGATTTGTGTGGGCCCTTCTCCTACAATGAGCAGTTCTTC. It specifies CSVDLCGPFSYNEQFF.

This clonotype occurred a few times. The chain is built from TRBV4-3 and TRBJ2-7; D perhaps matches TRBD1 (6 bases). CDR1 and CDR2 (germline): LGHNA, YSLEER. The length of the CDR3 is 15 residues. V was cut by 0 bases and J by 3 bases, with 12 bases left in between. CDR3 nucleotide sequence: TGCGCCAGCAGCCAAGATCGAGGACAGAACTACGAGCAGTACTTC. This encodes CASSQDRGQNYEQYF.

The J gene is TRBJ2-4, the V gene TRBV5-1; 7 bases agree with TRBD1. The V gene's germline CDR1 is SGHRS and CDR2 YFSETQ. The CDR3 is made up of 15 amino acids. V trimming: 4 bases; J trimming: 8 bases; junction bases outside the gene matches: 12. CDR3 in DNA: TGCGCCAGCAGCGGACTGGGACAGATATTTGACATTCAGTACTTC. As protein: CASSGLGQIFDIQYF.

This clonotype has a single count. The chain employs TRBV7-9 and TRBJ2-5; 9 nucleotides align to TRBD1. Germline V gives CDR1 SEHNR, CDR2 FQNEAQ (reference sequence). The CDR3 runs 11 residues. V gave up 11 bases and J gave up 3 bases; unmatched junction bases: 1. The CDR3 region is CAGQGKETQYF. Here the CDR3 DNA reads TGTGCCGGACAGGGGAAAGAGACCCAGTACTTC.

The chain is built from TRBV4-2 and TRBJ2-7; TRBD2 agrees at 8 bases. The trim removed 4 bases at V and 2 bases at J, leaving 4 bases unmatched. CDR1 is LGHNA and CDR2 is YNFKEQ in the germline V gene. CDR3 length equals 14 residues. The CDR3 coding sequence is TGTGCCAGCAGCCTAGCGGGGTTTCCCTACGAGCAGTACTTC. It specifies CASSLAGFPYEQYF.

This clonotype was counted a few times. V is TRBV20-1 and J is TRBJ2-3, with 12 bases fitting TRBD2. V was clipped by 3 bases and J by 6 bases; unmatched bases: 10. Per the germline V gene, CDR1 is DFQATT and CDR2 is SNEGSKA (reference sequence). The CDR3 length is 16 residues. As DNA, the CDR3 is TGCAGTGCTAGGGATCCTAGCGGGGGGGCCCTGGATACGCAGTATTTT. The encoded protein is CSARDPSGGALDTQYF.

The chain has TRBV24-1 and TRBJ2-2, with unresolved D. CDR3 length: 16 residues. Trimming cost V 4 bases and J 1 base, with 12 bases left between them. The germline V gene has CDR1 KGHDR and CDR2 SFDVKD. As DNA, the CDR3 is TGTGCCACCAGTGAGGAACCGGTAGGGAACACCGGGGAGCTGTTTTTT. Amino acids: CATSEEPVGNTGELFF.

This clonotype was counted between two and nine times. The V gene is TRBV28, the J gene TRBJ1-5; 7 positions match TRBD1. V shed 5 bases, J shed 6 bases, and the junction held 10 bases outside the gene matches. The CDR3 has 15 residues. Germline loops: CDR1 MDHEN, CDR2 SYDVKM. CDR3 coding DNA: TGTGCCAGCAGTCAGGCGCAACAGGGGTTTCAGCCCCAGCATTTT. Protein: CASSQAQQGFQPQHF.

This clonotype was seen a handful of times. V usage is TRBV28 and J usage is TRBJ1-5; TRBD1 might be the D (6 bases). From germline, CDR1 is MDHEN and CDR2 SYDVKM. The CDR3 loop spans 17 amino acids. Trimming pared 1 base from V and 2 bases from J, leaving 15 bases between. The CDR3: CASSLSGAGLRNQPQHF. DNA for the CDR3: TGTGCCAGCAGTTTATCGGGGGCAGGGTTACGCAATCAGCCCCAGCATTTT. The full variable domain, completed using reference TRBV28 and TRBJ1-5, is DVKVTQSSRYLVKRTGEKVFLECVQDMDHENMFWYRQDPGLGLRLIYFSYDVKMKEKGDIPEGYSVSREKKERFSLILESASTNQTSMYLCASSLSGAGLRNQPQHFGDGTRLSIL.

J is TRBJ2-3 and V is TRBV7-7; the D gene is possibly TRBD2 (5 bases). The CDR3 covers 13 residues. V lost 5 bases, J lost 8 bases, and 14 bases lay in between. Per the germline V gene, CDR1 is SSHAT and CDR2 is FNYEAQ (reference sequence). DNA for the CDR3: TGTGCCAGCAGCCAACTCAGCGGTGGTACGCAGTATTTT. Protein: CASSQLSGGTQYF.

The V call is TRBV12-5, the J call TRBJ2-2, with D perhaps TRBD2 (6 bases). This CDR3 has 18 residues. The germline gives CDR1 LGHNT, CDR2 FRNRAP. The ends were cut back, 0 bases at V and 7 bases at J, with 21 bases in the middle. The CDR3 region is CASGLVRRGPNGGGELFF. The CDR3 bases are TGTGCTAGTGGTTTGGTACGGCGGGGACCCAATGGTGGCGGGGAGCTGTTTTTT.

This clonotype was counted many times. The chain combines TRBV5-1 with TRBJ1-4; D is unresolved. Germline CDR1 reads SGHRS; CDR2 reads YFSETQ. Trimming removed 0 bases at V and 8 bases at J, with 11 bases between. CDR3 size: 14 residues. CDR3 nucleotide sequence: TGCGCCAGCAGCTTGGAATCCGGAAGGGAAAAACTGTTTTTT. Translation gives CASSLESGREKLFF.

V usage is TRBV29-1 and J usage is TRBJ1-1, with 10 positions matching TRBD1. The CDR3 totals 14 residues. V lost 5 bases and J lost 1; bases outside the gene matches: 4. In germline, CDR1 is SQVTM, CDR2 ANQGSEA. CDR3 sequence: CSVSWTGGNTEAFF. CDR3 bases: TGCAGCGTTAGCTGGACAGGGGGGAACACTGAAGCTTTCTTT.

This clonotype was observed a few times. In DNA form, the CDR3 reads TGTGCCAGCAGCTATTCGCGGATCGGCCTACAAGAGACCCAGTACTTC. This sequence encodes CASSYSRIGLQETQYF. This rearrangement joins TRBV7-2 to TRBJ2-5; D is unclear. Germline-derived CDR1 and CDR2 are SGHTA and FQGNSA. CDR3 size: 16 residues. Trimming pared 4 bases from V and 2 bases from J, leaving 17 bases between.

This clonotype was found a few times. The chain is built from TRBV12-3 or TRBV12-4 and TRBJ2-2; unclear D gene. CDR3 length: 12 residues. V lost 7 bases and J 7 bases, leaving 10 bases between the germline ends. The CDR3 sequence is CASTPFGGELFF. DNA of the CDR3: TGTGCCAGCACCCCATTTGGCGGGGAGCTGTTTTTT.

This clonotype was counted a few times. V and J are TRBV5-1 and TRBJ2-7; possible D gene TRBD1, 5 bases. There are 15 residues in the CDR3. Trimming pared 2 bases from V and 4 bases from J, leaving 16 bases between. In germline, CDR1 is SGHRS, CDR2 YFSETQ. DNA of the CDR3: TGCGCCAGCAGCTTTTCCGGGCAGGGCCCATACGAGCAGTACTTC. It encodes CASSFSGQGPYEQYF. Full variable domain (rest looked up from reference TRBV5-1 and TRBJ2-7): KAGVTQTPRYLIKTRGQQVTLSCSPISGHRSVSWYQQTPGQGLQFLFEYFSETQRNKGNFPGRFSGRQFSNSRSEMNVSTLELGDSALYLCASSFSGQGPYEQYFGPGTRLTVT.

The chain carries TRBV6-6 and TRBJ2-5; TRBD1 matches at 7 bases. The V segment lost 7 bases and the J segment 5 bases; nucleotides outside the gene matches: 7. Germline-derived CDR1 and CDR2 are MNHNY and SVGAGI (reference sequence). This CDR3 contains 13 residues. CDR3 loop: CASNRQGSETQYF. The CDR3 nucleotides read TGTGCCAGCAACAGACAGGGATCGGAGACCCAGTACTTC.

The chain uses TRBV3-1 and TRBJ2-1; 7 positions agree with TRBD2. There are 16 residues in the CDR3. V dropped 4 bases and J dropped 1; count of bases not matched to a gene: 7. Germline assignment: CDR1 LGHDT and CDR2 YNNKEL (reference sequence). In DNA form, the CDR3 reads TGTGCCAGCAGCCTCCTCGCGCGGGGGTCCTACAATGAGCAGTTCTTC. Encoded protein: CASSLLARGSYNEQFF.